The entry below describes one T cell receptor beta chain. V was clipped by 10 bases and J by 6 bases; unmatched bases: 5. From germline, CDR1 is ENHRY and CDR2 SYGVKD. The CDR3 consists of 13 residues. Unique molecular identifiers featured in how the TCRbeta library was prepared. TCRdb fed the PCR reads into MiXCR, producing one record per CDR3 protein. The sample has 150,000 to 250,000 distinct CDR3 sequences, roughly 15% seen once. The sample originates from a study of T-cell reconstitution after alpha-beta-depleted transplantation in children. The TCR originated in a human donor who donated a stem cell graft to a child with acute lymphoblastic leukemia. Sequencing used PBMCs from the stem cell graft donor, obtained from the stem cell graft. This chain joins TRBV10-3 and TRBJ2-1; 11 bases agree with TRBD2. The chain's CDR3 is CATRLAGINEQFF. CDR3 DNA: TGTGCCACACGACTAGCGGGAATCAATGAGCAGTTCTTC.